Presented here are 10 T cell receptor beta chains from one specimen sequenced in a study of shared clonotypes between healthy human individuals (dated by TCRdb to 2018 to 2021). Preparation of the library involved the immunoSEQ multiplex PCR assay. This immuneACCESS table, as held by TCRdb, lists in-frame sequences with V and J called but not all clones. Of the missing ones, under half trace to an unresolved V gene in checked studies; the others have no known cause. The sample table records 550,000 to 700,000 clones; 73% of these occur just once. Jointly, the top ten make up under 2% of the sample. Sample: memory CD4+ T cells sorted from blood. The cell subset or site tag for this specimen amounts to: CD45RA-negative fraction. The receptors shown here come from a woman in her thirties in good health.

The CDR3 region is CASSLDGPSYEQYF. CDR3 bases: TGTGCCAGCAGCTTAGATGGACCGAGCTACGAGCAGTACTTC. This rearrangement joins TRBV7-9 to TRBJ2-7, with unresolved D. This CDR3 region has 14 residues. Germline V gene sequence: CDR1 SEHNR, CDR2 FQNEAQ (reference sequence). V was clipped by 1 base and J by 3 bases, with 10 bases between them.

CDR3 nucleotides: TGTGCCAGCAGTGTACAGACAGGCCCAGCTTTCTTT. Translated, it gives CASSVQTGPAFF. This chain connects TRBV28 to TRBJ1-1, with D possibly TRBD1 on 6 matching bases. Germline V gene data show CDR1 as MDHEN and CDR2 as SYDVKM. V was cut by 5 bases and J by 10 bases, with 14 bases left in between. The CDR3 has 12 amino acids.

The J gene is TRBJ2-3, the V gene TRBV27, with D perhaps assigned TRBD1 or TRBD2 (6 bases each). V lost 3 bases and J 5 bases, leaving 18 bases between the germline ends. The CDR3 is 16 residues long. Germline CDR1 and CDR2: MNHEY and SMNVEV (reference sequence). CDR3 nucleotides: TGTGCCAGCAGTTTGCCCCCGAGGGGGGTGGGAGATACGCAGTATTTT. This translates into CASSLPPRGVGDTQYF.

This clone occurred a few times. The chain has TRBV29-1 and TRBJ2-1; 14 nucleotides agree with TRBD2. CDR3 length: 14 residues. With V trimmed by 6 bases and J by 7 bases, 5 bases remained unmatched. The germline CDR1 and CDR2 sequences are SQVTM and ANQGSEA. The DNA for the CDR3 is TGCAGCGTGCAAGGGACTAGCGGGAGTAATGAGCAGTTCTTC. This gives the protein CSVQGTSGSNEQFF.

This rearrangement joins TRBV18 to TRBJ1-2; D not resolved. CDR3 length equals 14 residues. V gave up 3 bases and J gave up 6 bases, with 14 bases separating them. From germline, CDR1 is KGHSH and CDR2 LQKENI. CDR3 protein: CASSPDISDDGYTF. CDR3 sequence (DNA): TGTGCCAGCTCACCCGACATTTCGGACGATGGCTACACCTTC.

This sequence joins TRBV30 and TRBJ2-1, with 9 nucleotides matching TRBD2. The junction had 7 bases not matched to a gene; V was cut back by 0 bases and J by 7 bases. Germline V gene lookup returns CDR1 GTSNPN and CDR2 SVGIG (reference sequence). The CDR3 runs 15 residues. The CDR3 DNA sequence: TGTGCCTGGAGTGTACGCGGGAGGGCCCAAAATGAGCAGTTCTTC. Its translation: CAWSVRGRAQNEQFF.

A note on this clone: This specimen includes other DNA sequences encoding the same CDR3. The CDR3 sequence: CASRGQMNTEAFF. The DNA for the CDR3 is TGTGCCAGCAGGGGACAGATGAACACTGAAGCTTTCTTT. The V call is TRBV2, the J call TRBJ1-1; 7 bases match TRBD1. This CDR3 contains 13 residues. Germline V gene data show CDR1 as SNHLY and CDR2 as FYNNEI. Unmatched junction bases numbered 1, after V lost 6 bases and J lost 0 bases. Full variable domain (remainder filled in from reference TRBV2 and TRBJ1-1): EPEVTQTPSHQVTQMGQEVILRCVPISNHLYFYWYRQILGQKVEFLVSFYNNEISEKSEIFDDQFSVERPDGSNFTLKIRSTKLEDSAMYFCASRGQMNTEAFFGQGTRLTVV.

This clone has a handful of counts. The chain's CDR3 is CASSPRGRGEAEAFF. For the CDR3, the DNA is TGTGCCAGCAGTCCCCGTGGCAGGGGCGAGGCTGAAGCTTTCTTT. The gene calls are TRBV28 and TRBJ1-1, with D perhaps matching TRBD1 (6 bases). The V end lost 5 bases, the J end lost 6 bases, and 19 bases lay between the germline ends. The CDR3 totals 15 residues. Germline loops: CDR1 MDHEN, CDR2 SYDVKM.

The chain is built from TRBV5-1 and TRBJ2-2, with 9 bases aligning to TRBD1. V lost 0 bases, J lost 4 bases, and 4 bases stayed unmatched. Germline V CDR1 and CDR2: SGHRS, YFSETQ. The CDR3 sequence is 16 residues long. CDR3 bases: TGCGCCAGCAGCTTGGTAGGACAGGGGACCACCGGGGAGCTGTTTTTT. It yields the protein CASSLVGQGTTGELFF.

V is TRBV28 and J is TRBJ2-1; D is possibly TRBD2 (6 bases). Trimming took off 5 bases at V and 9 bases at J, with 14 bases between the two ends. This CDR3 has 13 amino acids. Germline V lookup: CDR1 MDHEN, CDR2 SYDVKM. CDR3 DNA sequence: TGTGCCAGCAGTGTACACCGGAGGGGTGAGCAGTTCTTC. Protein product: CASSVHRRGEQFF.